This entry concerns a single TCR beta chain. The data were obtained in a study of blood T cells in healthy people across ages. For the second PCR, which ran for about 6 to 12 cycles, a sample-barcoded 5' primer and a J-beta primer mix were used. TCRdb re-derived calls from the 5' RACE reads in MiXCR, one entry per CDR3 protein. The profile covers about 2 million distinct CDR3 sequences, with just under 50% appearing a single time and over 2% taken by the ten largest. V gave up 3 bases and J gave up 7 bases; unmatched junction bases: 12. This CDR3 is 16 amino acids long. The germline CDR1 and CDR2 sequences are SEHNR and FQNEAQ (reference sequence).

This TCR was sampled from a middle-aged woman in good health. The sequencing input was blood. The chain is built from TRBV7-9 and TRBJ2-1, with 7 bases fitting TRBD2. This chain's CDR3 is CASSFPGRAGRNEQFF. Here the CDR3 DNA reads TGTGCCAGCAGCTTTCCGGGACGAGCGGGGCGGAATGAGCAGTTCTTC.